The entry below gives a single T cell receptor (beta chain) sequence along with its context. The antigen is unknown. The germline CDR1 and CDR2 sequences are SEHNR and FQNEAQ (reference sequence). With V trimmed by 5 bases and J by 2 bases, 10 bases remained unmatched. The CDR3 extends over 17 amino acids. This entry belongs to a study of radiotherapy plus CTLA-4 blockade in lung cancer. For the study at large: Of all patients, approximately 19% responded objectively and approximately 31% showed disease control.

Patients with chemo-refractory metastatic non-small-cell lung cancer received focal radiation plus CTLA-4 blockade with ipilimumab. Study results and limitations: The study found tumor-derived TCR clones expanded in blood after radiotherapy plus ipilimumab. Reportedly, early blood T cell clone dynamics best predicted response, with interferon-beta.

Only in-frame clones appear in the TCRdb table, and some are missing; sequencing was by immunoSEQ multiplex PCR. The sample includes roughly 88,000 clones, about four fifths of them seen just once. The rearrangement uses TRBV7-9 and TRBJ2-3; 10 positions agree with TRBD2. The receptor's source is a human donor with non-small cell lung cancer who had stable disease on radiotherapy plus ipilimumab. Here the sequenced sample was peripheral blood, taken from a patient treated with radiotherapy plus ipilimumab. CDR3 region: CASSPASGGPITDTQYF. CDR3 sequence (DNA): TGTGCCAGCAGCCCCGCTAGCGGGGGACCCATCACAGATACGCAGTATTTT.